The 2 T cell receptor beta chains below were found in one sample sequenced in a study of CD8 T cells in ankylosing spondylitis. Using its own MiXCR run on the 5' RACE reads, TCRdb lists one record per CDR3 protein. The sample carries 150,000 to 200,000 distinct CDR3 sequences, about an eighth recorded once. The sample comprised blood, either unsorted or a sorted T cell fraction (not recorded which). The source of these receptors is a female donor with ankylosing spondylitis or in good health (not recorded which).

This clonotype was counted many times. The chain combines TRBV5-1 with TRBJ2-1; weak D call: TRBD2 (6 bases). The CDR3 has 14 residues. The V gene's germline CDR1 is SGHRS and CDR2 YFSETQ. Trimming cost V 3 bases and J 5 bases, with 12 bases left between them. The CDR3, as DNA: TGCGCCAGCAGCTGGGCGGGGATGAACAATGAGCAGTTCTTC. It yields the protein CASSWAGMNNEQFF.

As for this clonotype: This clone may be a read error of a much larger clone one base away. The chain carries TRBV27 and TRBJ2-7; D tentatively fits TRBD1 or TRBD2 (5 bases each). Germline V gene lookup returns CDR1 MNHEY and CDR2 SMNVEV (reference sequence). The CDR3 length is 15 residues. Trimming stripped 3 bases from V and 3 bases from J, with 15 bases between. For the CDR3, the DNA is TGTGCCAGCAGTTTCCTTGGGACGGGTATCTACGAGCAGTACTTC. This gives the protein CASSFLGTGIYEQYF.